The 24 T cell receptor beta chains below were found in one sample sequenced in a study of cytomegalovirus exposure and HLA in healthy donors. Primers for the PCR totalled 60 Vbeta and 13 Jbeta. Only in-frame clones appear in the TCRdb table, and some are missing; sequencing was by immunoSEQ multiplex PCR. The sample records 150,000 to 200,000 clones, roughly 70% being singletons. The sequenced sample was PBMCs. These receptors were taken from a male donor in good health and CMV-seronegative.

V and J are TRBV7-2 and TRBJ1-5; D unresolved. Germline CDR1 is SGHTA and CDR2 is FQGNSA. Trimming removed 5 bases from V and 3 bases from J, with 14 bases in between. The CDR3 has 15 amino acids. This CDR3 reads CASSADPNPNQPQHF. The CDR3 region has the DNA TGTGCCAGCAGCGCGGATCCCAATCCCAATCAGCCCCAGCATTTT.

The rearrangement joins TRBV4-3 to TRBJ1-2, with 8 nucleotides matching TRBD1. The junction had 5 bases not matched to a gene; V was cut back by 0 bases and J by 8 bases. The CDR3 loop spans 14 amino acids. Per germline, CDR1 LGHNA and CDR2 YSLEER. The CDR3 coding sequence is TGCGCCAGCAGCCAAGAGGCAGGGGGCCTGGGCTACACCTTC. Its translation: CASSQEAGGLGYTF.

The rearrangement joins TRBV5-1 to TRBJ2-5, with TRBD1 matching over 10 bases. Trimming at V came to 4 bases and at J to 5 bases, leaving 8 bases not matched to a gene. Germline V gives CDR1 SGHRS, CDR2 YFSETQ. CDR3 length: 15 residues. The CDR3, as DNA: TGCGCCAGCAGCCGGGACAGGGGAAGATTGGAGACCCAGTACTTC. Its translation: CASSRDRGRLETQYF.

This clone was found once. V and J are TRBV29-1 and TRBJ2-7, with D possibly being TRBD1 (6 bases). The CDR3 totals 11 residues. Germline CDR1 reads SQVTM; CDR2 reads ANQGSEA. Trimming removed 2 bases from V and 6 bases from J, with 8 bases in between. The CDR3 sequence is CSVERGIEQYF. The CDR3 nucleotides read TGCAGCGTTGAAAGGGGGATCGAGCAGTACTTC.

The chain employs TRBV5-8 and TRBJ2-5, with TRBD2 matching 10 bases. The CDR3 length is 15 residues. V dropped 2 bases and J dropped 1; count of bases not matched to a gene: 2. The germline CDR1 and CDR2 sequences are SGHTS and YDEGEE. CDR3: CASSLLAGPQETQYF. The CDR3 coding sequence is TGTGCCAGCAGCTTACTAGCGGGGCCCCAAGAGACCCAGTACTTC.

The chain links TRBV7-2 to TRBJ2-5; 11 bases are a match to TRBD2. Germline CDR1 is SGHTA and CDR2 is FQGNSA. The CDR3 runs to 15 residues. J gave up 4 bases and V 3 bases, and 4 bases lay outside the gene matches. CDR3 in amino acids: CASSFSGGEGETQYF. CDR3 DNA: TGTGCCAGCAGCTTTAGCGGGGGGGAAGGAGAGACCCAGTACTTC. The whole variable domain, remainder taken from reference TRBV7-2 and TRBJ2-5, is GAGVSQSPSNKVTEKGKDVELRCDPISGHTALYWYRQSLGQGLEFLIYFQGNSAPDKSGLPSDRFSAERTGGSVSTLTIQRTQQEDSAVYLCASSFSGGEGETQYFGPGTRLLVL.

Here the CDR3 reads CASSGEAEKLFF. DNA of the CDR3: TGTGCCAGCAGCGGAGAGGCGGAAAAACTGTTTTTT. V usage is TRBV7-9 and J usage is TRBJ1-4; D unclear. This CDR3 comprises 12 residues. Between the trimmed V and J ends, which lost 5 bases and 8 bases, there was a span of 9 bases. Germline CDR1 and CDR2: SEHNR and FQNEAQ (reference sequence).

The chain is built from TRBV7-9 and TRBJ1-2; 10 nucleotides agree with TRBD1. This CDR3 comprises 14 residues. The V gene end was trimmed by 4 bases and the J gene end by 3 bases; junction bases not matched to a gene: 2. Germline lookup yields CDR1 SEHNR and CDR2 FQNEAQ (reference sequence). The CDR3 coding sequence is TGTGCCAGCAGCTCCGGGACAGGGGACTATGGCTACACCTTC. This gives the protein CASSSGTGDYGYTF.

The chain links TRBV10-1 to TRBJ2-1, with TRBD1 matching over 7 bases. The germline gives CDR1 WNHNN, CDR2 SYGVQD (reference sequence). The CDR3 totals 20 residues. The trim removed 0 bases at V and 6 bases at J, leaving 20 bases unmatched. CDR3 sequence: CASSESRDSLAPGSSNEQFF. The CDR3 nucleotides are TGCGCCAGCAGTGAGTCCCGGGACAGCCTGGCTCCAGGCTCTTCCAATGAGCAGTTCTTC.

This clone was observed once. The CDR3 sequence is CASSLLAGVNGDTQYF. CDR3 DNA: TGTGCCAGCAGTTTACTAGCGGGAGTGAATGGAGATACGCAGTATTTT. This sequence joins TRBV27 and TRBJ2-3, with TRBD2 matching over 10 bases. J was trimmed by 5 bases and V by 2 bases; bases with no gene match: 7. Germline CDR1 reads MNHEY; CDR2 reads SMNVEV (reference sequence). This CDR3 comprises 16 residues.

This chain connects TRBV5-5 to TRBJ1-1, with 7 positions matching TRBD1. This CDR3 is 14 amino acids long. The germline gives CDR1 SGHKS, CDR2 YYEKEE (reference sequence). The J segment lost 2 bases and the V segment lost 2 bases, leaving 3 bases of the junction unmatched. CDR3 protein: CASSFGQANTEAFF. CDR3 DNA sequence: TGTGCCAGCAGCTTCGGACAGGCTAACACTGAAGCTTTCTTT. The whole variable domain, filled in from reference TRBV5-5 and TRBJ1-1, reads DAGVTQSPTHLIKTRGQQVTLRCSPISGHKSVSWYQQVLGQGPQFIFQYYEKEERGRGNFPDRFSARQFPNYSSELNVNALLLGDSALYLCASSFGQANTEAFFGQGTRLTVV.

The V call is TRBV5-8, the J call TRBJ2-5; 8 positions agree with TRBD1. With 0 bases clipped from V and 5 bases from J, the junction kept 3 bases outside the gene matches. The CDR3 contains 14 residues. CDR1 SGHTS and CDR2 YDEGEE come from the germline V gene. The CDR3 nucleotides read TGTGCCAGCAGCTTGGGGACAGGGAAGGAGACCCAGTACTTC. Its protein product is CASSLGTGKETQYF.

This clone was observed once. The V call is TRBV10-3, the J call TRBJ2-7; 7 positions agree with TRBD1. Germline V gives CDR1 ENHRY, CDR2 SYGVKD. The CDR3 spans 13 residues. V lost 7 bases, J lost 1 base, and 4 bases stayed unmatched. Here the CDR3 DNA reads TGTGCCATCACCAAGACAGGGTCCTACGAGCAGTACTTC. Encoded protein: CAITKTGSYEQYF.

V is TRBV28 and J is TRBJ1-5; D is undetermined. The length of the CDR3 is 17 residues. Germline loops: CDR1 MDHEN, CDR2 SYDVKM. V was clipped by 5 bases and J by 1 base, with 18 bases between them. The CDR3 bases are TGTGCCAGCAGTCCTACCCTCTCAAGGAGAAGCAATCAGCCCCAGCATTTT. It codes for CASSPTLSRRSNQPQHF.

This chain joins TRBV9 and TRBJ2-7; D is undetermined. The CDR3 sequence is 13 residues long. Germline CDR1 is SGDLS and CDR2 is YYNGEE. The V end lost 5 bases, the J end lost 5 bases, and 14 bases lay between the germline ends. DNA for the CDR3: TGTGCCAGCAGTGCCTGGATTCAGGACGAGCAGTACTTC. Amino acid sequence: CASSAWIQDEQYF.

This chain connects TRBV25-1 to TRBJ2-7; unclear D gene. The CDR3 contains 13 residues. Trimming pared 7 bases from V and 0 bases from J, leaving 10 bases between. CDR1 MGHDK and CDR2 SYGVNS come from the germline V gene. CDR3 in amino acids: CASTPISSYEQYF. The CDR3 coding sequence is TGTGCCAGCACCCCGATCAGCTCCTACGAGCAGTACTTC.

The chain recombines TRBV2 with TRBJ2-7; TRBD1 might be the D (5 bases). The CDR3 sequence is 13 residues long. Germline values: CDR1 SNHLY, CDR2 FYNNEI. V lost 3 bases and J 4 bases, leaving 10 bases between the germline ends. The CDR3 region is CASSDDRPYEQYF. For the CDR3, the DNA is TGTGCCAGCAGTGACGACAGACCTTACGAGCAGTACTTC. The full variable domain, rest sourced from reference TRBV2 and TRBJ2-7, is EPEVTQTPSHQVTQMGQEVILRCVPISNHLYFYWYRQILGQKVEFLVSFYNNEISEKSEIFDDQFSVERPDGSNFTLKIRSTKLEDSAMYFCASSDDRPYEQYFGPGTRLTVT.

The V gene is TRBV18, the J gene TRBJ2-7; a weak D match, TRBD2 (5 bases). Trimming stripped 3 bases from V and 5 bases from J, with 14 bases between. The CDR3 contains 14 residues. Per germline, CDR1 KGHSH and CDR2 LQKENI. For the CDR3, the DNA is TGTGCCAGCTCACCCCCCAGCGGTGGTGACGAGCAGTACTTC. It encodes CASSPPSGGDEQYF.

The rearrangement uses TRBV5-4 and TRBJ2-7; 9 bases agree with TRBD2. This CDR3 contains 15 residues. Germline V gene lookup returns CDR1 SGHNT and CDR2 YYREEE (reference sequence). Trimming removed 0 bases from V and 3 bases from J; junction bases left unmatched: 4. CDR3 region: CASSLEERGVYEQYF. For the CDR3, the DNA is TGTGCCAGCAGCTTGGAGGAGCGGGGGGTCTACGAGCAGTACTTC. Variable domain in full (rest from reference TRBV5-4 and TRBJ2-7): ETGVTQSPTHLIKTRGQQVTLRCSSQSGHNTVSWYQQALGQGPQFIFQYYREEENGRGNFPPRFSGLQFPNYSSELNVNALELDDSALYLCASSLEERGVYEQYFGPGTRLTVT.

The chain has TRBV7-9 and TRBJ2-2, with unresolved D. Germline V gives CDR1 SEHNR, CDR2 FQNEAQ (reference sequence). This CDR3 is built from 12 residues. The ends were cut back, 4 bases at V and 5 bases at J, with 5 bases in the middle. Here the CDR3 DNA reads TGTGCCAGCAGCTCTGTGACCGGGGAGCTGTTTTTT. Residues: CASSSVTGELFF.

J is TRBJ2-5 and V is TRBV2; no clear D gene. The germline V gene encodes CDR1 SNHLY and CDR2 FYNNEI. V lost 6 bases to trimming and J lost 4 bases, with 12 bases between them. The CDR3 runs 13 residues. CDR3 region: CASRAGSGETQYF. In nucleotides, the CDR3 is TGTGCCAGCAGGGCCGGGTCTGGAGAGACCCAGTACTTC.

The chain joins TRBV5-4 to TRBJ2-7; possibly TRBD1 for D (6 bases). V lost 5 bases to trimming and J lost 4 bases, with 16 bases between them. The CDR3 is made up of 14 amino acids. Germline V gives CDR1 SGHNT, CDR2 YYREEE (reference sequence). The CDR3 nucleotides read TGTGCCAGCAGTCCGACAGGACCCCGGTACGAGCAGTACTTC. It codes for CASSPTGPRYEQYF.

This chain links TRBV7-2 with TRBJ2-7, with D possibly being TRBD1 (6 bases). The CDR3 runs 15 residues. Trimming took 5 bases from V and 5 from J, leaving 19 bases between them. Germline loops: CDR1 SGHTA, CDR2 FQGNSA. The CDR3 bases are TGTGCCAGCAGCGTAGATCGGGGCAGGGGTCACGAGCAGTACTTC. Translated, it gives CASSVDRGRGHEQYF.

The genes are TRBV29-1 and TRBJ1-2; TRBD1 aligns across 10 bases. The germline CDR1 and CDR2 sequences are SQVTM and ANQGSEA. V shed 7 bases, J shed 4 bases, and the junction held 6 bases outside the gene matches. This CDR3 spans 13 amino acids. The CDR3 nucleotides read TGCAGCGGTATTGGACAGGGGGGCTATGGCTACACCTTC. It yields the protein CSGIGQGGYGYTF.